The clone carrying this TCR beta chain occurred many times. Researchers amplified the TCR beta CDR3 regions from RNA transcripts. First-round RT-PCR with HTBI primers amplified the TCR CDR3 region. MiXCR, run by TCRdb on the multiplex PCR reads, gives a single entry per CDR3 protein. The sample contains more than 250,000 distinct CDR3 sequences, roughly 15% of which appear only once. The data are from a study of T cells in Graves' hyperthyroidism and ophthalmopathy. Trimming pared 2 bases from V and 6 bases from J, leaving 11 bases between. The CDR3 sequence is 14 residues long. Germline CDR1 SGHAT, CDR2 FQNNGV.

This chain connects TRBV11-2 to TRBJ2-1; D possibly corresponds to TRBD2 (5 bases). The sequenced material came from blood. This receptor was taken from a woman aged 45-59 years with Graves' hyperthyroidism that later progressed to Graves' ophthalmopathy. The chain's CDR3 is CASSLRGGSNEQFF. The CDR3 DNA follows: TGTGCCAGCAGCTTAAGAGGAGGAAGCAATGAGCAGTTCTTC.